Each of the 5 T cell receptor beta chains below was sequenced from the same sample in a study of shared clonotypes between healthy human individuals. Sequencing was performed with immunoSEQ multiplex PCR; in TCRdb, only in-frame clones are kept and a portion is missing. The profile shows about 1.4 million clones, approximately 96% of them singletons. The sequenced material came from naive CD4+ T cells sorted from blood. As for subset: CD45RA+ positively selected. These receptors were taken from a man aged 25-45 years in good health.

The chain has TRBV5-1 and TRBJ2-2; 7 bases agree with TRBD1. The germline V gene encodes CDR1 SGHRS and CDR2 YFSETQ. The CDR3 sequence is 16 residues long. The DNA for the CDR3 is TGCTACTACCTCTCCCGGGACAGACACAACTTCGGGGAGCTGTTTTTT. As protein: CYYLSRDRHNFGELFF.

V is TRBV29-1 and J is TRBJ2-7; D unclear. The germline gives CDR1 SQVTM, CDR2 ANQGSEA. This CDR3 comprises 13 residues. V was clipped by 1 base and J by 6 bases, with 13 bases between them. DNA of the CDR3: TGCAGCGTTGAAGTGGTCAGGCTGGGCGAGCAGTACTTC. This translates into CSVEVVRLGEQYF.

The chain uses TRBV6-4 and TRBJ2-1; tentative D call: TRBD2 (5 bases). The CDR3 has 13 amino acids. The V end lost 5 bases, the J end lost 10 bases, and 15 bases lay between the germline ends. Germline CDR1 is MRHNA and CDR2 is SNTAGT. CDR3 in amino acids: CASSPEGGSEQFF. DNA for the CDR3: TGTGCCAGCAGTCCCGAGGGCGGGTCCGAGCAGTTCTTC.

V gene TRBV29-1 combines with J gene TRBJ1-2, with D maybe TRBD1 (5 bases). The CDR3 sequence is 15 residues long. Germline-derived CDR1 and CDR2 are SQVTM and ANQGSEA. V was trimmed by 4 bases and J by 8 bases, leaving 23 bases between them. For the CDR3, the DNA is TGCAGCGTTGTAAGCAGGGCTAGCAGGATCTACGGCTACACCTTC. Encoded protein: CSVVSRASRIYGYTF. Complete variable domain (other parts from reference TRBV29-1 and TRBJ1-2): SAVISQKPSRDICQRGTSLTIQCQVDSQVTMMFWYRQQPGQSLTLIATANQGSEATYESGFVIDKFPISRPNLTFSTLTVSNMSPEDSSIYLCSVVSRASRIYGYTFGSGTRLTVV.

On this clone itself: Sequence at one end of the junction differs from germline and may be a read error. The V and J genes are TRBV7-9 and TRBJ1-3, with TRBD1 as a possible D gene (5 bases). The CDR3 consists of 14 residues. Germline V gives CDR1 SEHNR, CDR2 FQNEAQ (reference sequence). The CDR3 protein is CASSLARLGVTIYF. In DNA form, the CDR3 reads TGTGCCAGCAGCCTAGCTCGATTGGGGGTCACCATATATTTT.